These T cell receptor beta chains were read from a single sample in a study of OX40 agonist ivuxolimab in advanced cancers. Generated by immunoSEQ multiplex PCR, the TCRdb table keeps only in-frame clones and is missing some. Here the sample spans around 80,000 clones, roughly 86% being singletons. The sample here was CD4+ or CD8+ T cells sorted from blood, taken in a trial of the OX40 agonist ivuxolimab. The receptors stem from an adult with an advanced solid tumor such as melanoma, head and neck, liver or kidney cancer. Both conserved end residues are part of each CDR3. Each record gives: clone size, V gene, J gene, D gene, CDR3 DNA, CDR3 protein. D genes are given only for firm matches. The size field is filled for only some rows; it gives once, few, many or a size class.

>.|TRBV6-1|TRBJ2-5|TRBD2
TGTGCCAGTTCCTCTAGCGGGGGCCAAGAGACCCAGTACTTC
CASSSSGGQETQYF
>once|TRBV19|TRBJ1-4|.
TGTGCCAGTAGTCCCGAGGCTACCACTAATGAAAAACTGTTTTTT
CASSPEATTNEKLFF
>.|TRBV28|TRBJ2-7|.
TGTGCCAGCAGTTTTGCCTCATACGAGCAGTACTTC
CASSFASYEQYF
>.|TRBV11-3|TRBJ2-5|.
TGTGCCAGCAGCTTTCAGGGGAGGGAGACCCAGTACTTC
CASSFQGRETQYF
>.|TRBV7-3|TRBJ2-3|.
TGTGCCAGCAGCCTCGGGAGAACAGATACGCAGTATTTT
CASSLGRTDTQYF
>.|TRBV10-3|TRBJ1-1|TRBD1
TGTGCCATCAGGACAGGGCCCCAGGTCACTGAAGCTTTCTTT
CAIRTGPQVTEAFF
>.|TRBV27|TRBJ1-1|.
TGTGCCAGCAGTTTCGGGATCCGGGCAGACACTGAAGCTTTCTTT
CASSFGIRADTEAFF
>once|TRBV19|TRBJ1-6|.
TGTGCCAGTAGTATGGACGGAACCTATAATTCACCCCTCCACTTT
CASSMDGTYNSPLHF
>.|TRBV10-1|TRBJ2-3|TRBD2
TGCGCCAGCAGCGGGGGGAGAAGCACAGATACGCAGTATTTT
CASSGGRSTDTQYF
>.|TRBV7-6|TRBJ1-6|.
TGTGCCAGCAGCCCAGTTCTGGGGGCCGGTAATTCACCCCTCCACTTT
CASSPVLGAGNSPLHF
>.|TRBV28|TRBJ1-1|.
TGTGCCAGCAGCCCGAACAGGAAGAACACTGAAGCTTTCTTT
CASSPNRKNTEAFF
>.|TRBV27|TRBJ2-1|.
TGTGCCAGCAGCCCTCCGGGACGGGGCTACAATGAGCAGTTCTTC
CASSPPGRGYNEQFF
>.|TRBV7-8|TRBJ1-5|TRBD1
TGTGCCAGCAGCGTGCAGGGGGATCAGCCCCAGCATTTT
CASSVQGDQPQHF
>.|TRBV18|TRBJ2-5|.
TGTGCCAGCTCACCCCCAGGACGGCGGGAGACCCAGTACTTC
CASSPPGRRETQYF
>once|TRBV11-2|TRBJ1-5|.
TGTGCCAGCAGCTTAGATCACGGCGGTTTGAGCAATCAGCCCCAGCATTTT
CASSLDHGGLSNQPQHF
>.|TRBV6-5|TRBJ2-7|TRBD1
TGTGCCAGCAGTGAAACGGGACAGGGTTACGAGCAGTACTTC
CASSETGQGYEQYF
>.|TRBV15|TRBJ2-1|TRBD1
TGTGCCACCAGGCGACAGGGTAAGAATGAGCAGTTCTTC
CATRRQGKNEQFF
>.|TRBV6-5|TRBJ2-5|.
TGTGCCAGCAGTTTGGGCCCCGGGGAAGAAGAGACCCAGTACTTC
CASSLGPGEEETQYF
>.|TRBV4-1|TRBJ2-2|TRBD2
TGCGCCAGCAGCCCCTTGTTAGCGGGGACCACCGGGGAGCTGTTTTTT
CASSPLLAGTTGELFF
>once|TRBV28|TRBJ2-1|TRBD2
TGTGCCAGCTGGAGCGGGGGGGCGCGCAATGAGCAGTTCTTC
CASWSGGARNEQFF
>.|TRBV5-4|TRBJ1-2|TRBD1
TGTGCCAGCAGCTTGGCAGGGACAGGGTCGGCCTATGGCTACACCTTC
CASSLAGTGSAYGYTF
>few|TRBV5-5|TRBJ2-5|TRBD2
TGTGCCAGCTTCGGGACTAGCGGGGGATTCCAAGAGACCCAGTACTTC
CASFGTSGGFQETQYF
>.|TRBV5-4|TRBJ2-7|TRBD1
TGTGCCAGCGGACAGGGGAATACCCCCTACGAGCAGTACTTC
CASGQGNTPYEQYF